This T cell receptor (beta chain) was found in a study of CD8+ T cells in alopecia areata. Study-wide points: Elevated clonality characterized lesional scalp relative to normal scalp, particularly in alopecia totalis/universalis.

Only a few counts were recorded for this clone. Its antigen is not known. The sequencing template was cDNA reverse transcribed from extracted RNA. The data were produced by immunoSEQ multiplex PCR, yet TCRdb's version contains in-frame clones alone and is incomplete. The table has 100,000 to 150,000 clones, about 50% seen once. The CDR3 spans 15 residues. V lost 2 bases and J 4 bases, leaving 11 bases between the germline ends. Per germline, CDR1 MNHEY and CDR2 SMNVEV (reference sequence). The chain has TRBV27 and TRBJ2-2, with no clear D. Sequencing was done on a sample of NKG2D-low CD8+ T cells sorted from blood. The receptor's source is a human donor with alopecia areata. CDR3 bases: TGTGCCAGCAGTTTACAGGCAGACCTCACCGGGGAGCTGTTTTTT. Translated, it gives CASSLQADLTGELFF.